This is a list of T cell receptor beta chains from one sample in a study of T-cell memory formation after mild COVID-19. MiXCR, applied by TCRdb to the 5' RACE reads, yields one record per CDR3 protein. The sample lists some 120,000 distinct CDR3 sequences; approximately 15% were seen once. Specimen: PBMCs or a T cell subset sorted from them (not recorded which). The receptor source for this set is a man younger than 30 who had mild COVID-19 (a few samples of this study predate the infection). Cell type and time point are not known. Each CDR3 is given with its conserved first and last residue. The D gene is left open where the match is weak. The size entry is marked missing in some rows and otherwise reads once, few, many or a size class.

J: TRBJ1-1; D: TRBD1; size: -; V: TRBV12-3/TRBV12-4; DNA: TGTGCCAGCAGTCGGGACAGTGGATACACTGAAGCTTTCTTT; CDR3: CASSRDSGYTEAFF
J: TRBJ2-5; D: TRBD2; size: -; V: TRBV20-1; DNA: TGCAGTGCTTCAGGACTAGCGGGGCTCCAAGAGACCCAGTACTTC; CDR3: CSASGLAGLQETQYF
J: TRBJ2-2; D: TRBD1; size: -; V: TRBV5-1; DNA: TGCGCCAGCAGAACAGGGGACGCGAACACCGGGGAGCTGTTTTTT; CDR3: CASRTGDANTGELFF
J: TRBJ1-1; D: -; size: -; V: TRBV29-1; DNA: TGCAGCGGCCGTGTGATGAGCACTGAAGCTTTCTTT; CDR3: CSGRVMSTEAFF
J: TRBJ2-2; D: TRBD1; size: few; V: TRBV20-1; DNA: TGCAGTGCTAGAATGGGACAGGGTGGCACCGGGGAGCTGTTTTTT; CDR3: CSARMGQGGTGELFF
J: TRBJ1-2; D: -; size: few; V: TRBV20-1; DNA: TGCAGTGCAGGACGACCCACAACTTATGGCTACACCTTC; CDR3: CSAGRPTTYGYTF
J: TRBJ1-1; D: -; size: -; V: TRBV12-3/TRBV12-4; DNA: TGTGCCAGCAGCACGGGCCGGGGAGGTGAAGCTTTCTTT; CDR3: CASSTGRGGEAFF
J: TRBJ1-2; D: -; size: -; V: TRBV20-1; DNA: TGCAGTGCTAGAGATTTAGGCAGGGACCCAACCTATGGCTACACCTTC; CDR3: CSARDLGRDPTYGYTF
J: TRBJ1-3; D: -; size: -; V: TRBV5-1; DNA: TGCGCCAGCAGCCTCGGGACGGTTGGAAACACCATATATTTT; CDR3: CASSLGTVGNTIYF
J: TRBJ2-7; D: -; size: once; V: TRBV20-1; DNA: TGCAGCTTCTCCTCCGGACAGACCTACGAGCAGTACTTC; CDR3: CSFSSGQTYEQYF
J: TRBJ2-3; D: -; size: -; V: TRBV9; DNA: TGTGCCAGCAGCGTCCGTGGGGGACTGGGATTAAGCACAGATACGCAGTATTTT; CDR3: CASSVRGGLGLSTDTQYF
J: TRBJ1-5; D: -; size: few; V: TRBV18; DNA: TGTGCCAGCTCACCAGGCCAAGAGTTTGGGAATCAGCCCCAGCATTTT; CDR3: CASSPGQEFGNQPQHF
J: TRBJ1-5; D: -; size: few; V: TRBV18; DNA: TGTGCCAGCTCACCAACCACCGACATTTCCCAGCATTTT; CDR3: CASSPTTDISQHF
J: TRBJ1-2; D: -; size: few; V: TRBV6-2/TRBV6-3; DNA: TGTGCCAGCACCCCCGACGGGAACTATGGCTACACCTTC; CDR3: CASTPDGNYGYTF
J: TRBJ2-7; D: -; size: -; V: TRBV5-1; DNA: TGCGCCAGCAGCCTTAATAGCCTGACGGTCAGCTACGAGCAGTACTTC; CDR3: CASSLNSLTVSYEQYF
J: TRBJ2-2; D: -; size: few; V: TRBV12-3/TRBV12-4; DNA: TGTGCCAGCAGAAGGGACTTGTACACCGGGGAGCTGTTTTTT; CDR3: CASRRDLYTGELFF
J: TRBJ2-7; D: TRBD2; size: -; V: TRBV18; DNA: TGTGCCAGCTCACCCGGCGGGGGGGACTCCGAGCAGTACTTC; CDR3: CASSPGGGDSEQYF
J: TRBJ1-5; D: TRBD1; size: -; V: TRBV12-3/TRBV12-4; DNA: TGTGCCAGCAGAAATACAGGGGGCGATCAGCCCCAGCATTTT; CDR3: CASRNTGGDQPQHF
J: TRBJ2-5; D: -; size: many; V: TRBV5-1; DNA: TGCGCCAGCAGCAGCCCCAGGGCGGCTCAAGAGACCCAGTACTTC; CDR3: CASSSPRAAQETQYF
J: TRBJ1-4; D: -; size: many; V: TRBV9; DNA: TGTGCCAGCAGCAAATTAACCACTAATGAAAAACTGTTTTTT; CDR3: CASSKLTTNEKLFF